These 22 T cell receptor beta chains originate from one sample sequenced in a study of tumor and adjacent non-tumor tissue in lung cancer (dated 2018 in TCRdb). RNA was isolated from bulk, unsorted tissue, and RNA quality was assessed with a NanoDrop ND-1000 and an Agilent 2100. For the normal lung samples, distant non-tumor tissue was collected more than 3 cm away from the tumor edge. The method was multiplex PCR. Sequencing used an Illumina HiSeq 2500. TCRbeta libraries were built by three rounds of nested PCR using primers (Table S4), following protocols modified from ARM-PCR. TCRdb ran its own pipeline on the public reads, namely fastp trimming at Q25 and MiXCR clone calling, and kept in-frame beta chains. Rows merge per CDR3 protein into single entries with the most common DNA and genes. The sample table records roughly 120,000 distinct CDR3 sequences; over 55% of these occur just once. Clones ranked in the top ten supply around 17% of the sample.

The specimen sequenced was distant non-tumor lung tissue. The receptors come from a man in his sixties with non-small cell lung cancer.

In DNA, the CDR3 is TGTGCCAGCAGTGAAGCACAGGGAACAAGGGAGCAGTACTTC. Amino acid sequence: CASSEAQGTREQYF. The chain is built from TRBV6-1 and TRBJ2-7, with a tentative D call TRBD1 (6 bases). The germline CDR1 and CDR2 sequences are MNHNS and SASEGT. The V gene lost 0 bases and the J gene lost 7 bases, with 13 bases spanning the gap. This CDR3 spans 14 amino acids.

Of note for this clonotype: A much larger clone lies one base from this, so it may be a read error. This chain joins TRBV20-1 and TRBJ2-3; 9 bases are shared with TRBD2. CDR1 is DFQATT, CDR2 SNEGSKA, per germline (reference sequence). The CDR3 runs to 15 residues. The CDR3 here is CGARSTSGATDTQYF. CDR3 DNA: TGCGGTGCTAGATCGACTAGCGGAGCCACAGATACGCAGTATTTT.

This clonotype was recorded only once. One end of the junction varies from germline; a read error may be responsible. The chain links TRBV7-9 to TRBJ2-2; possibly TRBD2 for D (5 bases). The germline V gene encodes CDR1 SEHNR and CDR2 FQNEAQ (reference sequence). The length of the CDR3 is 13 residues. The DNA for the CDR3 is TGTACCAGCAGCGTACAAGACACCGGGGAACTGTTTTTT. This translates into CTSSVQDTGELFF.

Concerning this clonotype: This may be a read error, as it is one base from a much larger clone. The chain carries TRBV20-1 and TRBJ2-1; perhaps TRBD1 as D (6 bases). CDR1 DFQATT and CDR2 SNEGSKA come from the germline V gene (reference sequence). Between the trimmed V and J ends, which lost 3 bases and 0 bases, there was a span of 21 bases. There are 18 residues in the CDR3. CDR3 nucleotide sequence: TGCAGTGCTAGCGGGTACAGGGAAGCTCGGAGCTCCTACAATGAGCAGTTCTTC. This sequence encodes CSASGYREARSSYNEQFF.

This clonotype has just one count. V is TRBV5-1 and J is TRBJ2-1; possible D gene TRBD2, 6 bases. The CDR3 is made up of 19 amino acids. The V and J ends lost 3 bases and 6 bases respectively, with 28 bases between them. CDR1 is SGHRS, CDR2 YFSETQ, per germline. The CDR3 DNA reads TGCGCCAGCAGCTCAGACAGTGGGCCGGGTCTAGCGAAGCCCAATGAGCAGTTCTTC. Amino acid sequence: CASSSDSGPGLAKPNEQFF.

The J gene is TRBJ2-7, the V gene TRBV5-4; 14 bases map to TRBD2. Germline V gives CDR1 SGHNT, CDR2 YYREEE (reference sequence). Trimming cost V 0 bases and J 12 bases; bases outside gene matches: 8. The CDR3 length is 15 residues. CDR3 residues: CASSLGGLAGDEGYF. The CDR3 DNA reads as TGTGCCAGCAGCTTGGGGGGACTAGCGGGGGACGAGGGGTACTTC.

In the case of this clonotype: This may come from a read error, since a much larger clone is one base off. The gene calls are TRBV20-1 and TRBJ2-3, with unresolved D. The length of the CDR3 is 13 residues. Per germline, CDR1 DFQATT and CDR2 SNEGSKA (reference sequence). CDR3 amino acids: CGANLLQGDTQYF. Here the CDR3 DNA reads TGCGGTGCTAACCTATTACAAGGGGATACGCAGTATTTT.

As concerns this clonotype: It may be a read error: a sequence one base away is much more abundant. The chain uses TRBV7-8 and TRBJ2-5; 7 bases map to TRBD2. This CDR3 is 18 amino acids long. Looked up from germline, CDR1 is SGHVS and CDR2 is FQNEAQ. CDR3 nucleotides: TGTGTCAGTAAAGCGGACTCTAGCGGACCTTCGTACCAAGAGACCCAGTACTTC. Its protein product is CVSKADSSGPSYQETQYF.

This clonotype has just a few counts. Just one base apart from a much larger clone, this may be a read error. This sequence joins TRBV6-2 or TRBV6-3 and TRBJ2-3, with 7 bases aligning to TRBD2. The V segment lost 7 bases and the J segment 4 bases; nucleotides outside the gene matches: 17. Germline loops: CDR1 MNHEY, CDR2 SVGEGT. There are 17 residues in the CDR3. The CDR3 coding sequence is TGTGCCAGCACTCCAGTGCTTGGCGGGAGTGTCGCAGATACGCAGTATTTT. Its protein is CASTPVLGGSVADTQYF.

Comment on this clonotype: A much larger clone differs from this one at a single base, so this may be a read error. This sequence joins TRBV5-1 and TRBJ1-2, with D maybe TRBD1 (6 bases). Germline CDR1 reads SGHRS; CDR2 reads YFSETQ. The CDR3 is made up of 15 amino acids. The CDR3 loop reads CASNLAGALDYGYTF. In nucleotides, the CDR3 is TGCGCCAGCAACTTGGCAGGGGCGCTGGACTATGGCTACACCTTC.

The chain is built from TRBV27 and TRBJ2-3, with D possibly matching TRBD2 (6 bases). Germline CDR1 and CDR2: MNHEY and SMNVEV (reference sequence). Trimming shortened V by 2 bases and J by 9 bases, and 9 bases separated the two germline ends. The CDR3 runs 12 residues. In nucleotides, the CDR3 is TGTGCCAGCAGTTTAAGGAGGGTCACGCAGTATTTT. Protein: CASSLRRVTQYF.

As to this clonotype: Since a much larger clone is just one base distant, this may be a read error. The DNA for the CDR3 is TGTGCCAGCAGTTTAAGTCTCCGTTGCGAGCAGTACTTC. Translating it yields CASSLSLRCEQYF. V usage is TRBV12-3 or TRBV12-4 and J usage is TRBJ2-7; D call uncertain. The CDR3 extends over 13 amino acids. The ends were cut back, 2 bases at V and 6 bases at J, with 11 bases in the middle.

The V and J genes are TRBV29-1 and TRBJ2-7, with no clear D. Trimming removed 4 bases at V and 2 bases at J, with 18 bases between. This CDR3 spans 15 amino acids. The germline V gene encodes CDR1 SQVTM and CDR2 ANQGSEA. This chain's CDR3 is CSVASDGLIAYEQYF. DNA of the CDR3: TGCAGCGTTGCTTCAGATGGGCTAATAGCCTACGAGCAGTACTTC.

This chain uses TRBV5-5 with TRBJ2-1, with 11 nucleotides matching TRBD2. With 4 bases clipped from V and 6 bases from J, the junction kept 9 bases outside the gene matches. This CDR3 comprises 16 residues. Germline V gives CDR1 SGHKS, CDR2 YYEKEE (reference sequence). CDR3 coding DNA: TGTGCCAGCAGCGGGGAACTAGCGGGAGTAGGCAATGAGCAGTTCTTC. This codes for CASSGELAGVGNEQFF.

This chain joins TRBV7-9 and TRBJ2-2, with D uncertain. The V and J ends lost 11 bases and 0 bases respectively, with 10 bases between them. The CDR3 loop spans 13 amino acids. Germline V gene lookup returns CDR1 SEHNR and CDR2 FQNEAQ (reference sequence). Here the CDR3 reads CAGKDPNTGELFF. For the CDR3, the DNA is TGTGCCGGCAAGGATCCGAACACCGGGGAGCTGTTTTTT. The full variable domain, rest sourced from reference TRBV7-9 and TRBJ2-2, is DTGVSQNPRHKITKRGQNVTFRCDPISEHNRLYWYRQTLGQGPEFLTYFQNEAQLEKSRLLSDRFSAERPKGSFSTLEIQRTEQGDSAMYLCAGKDPNTGELFFGEGSRLTVL.

This chain links TRBV20-1 with TRBJ1-5, with D possibly matching TRBD2 (5 bases). TRBJ2-3 matches the DNA end more closely, so the J call is doubtful. CDR1 and CDR2 from the germline V gene are DFQATT and SNEGSKA (reference sequence). This CDR3 is built from 16 residues. The CDR3 nucleotides are TGCAGTGCTAGAACCGGTGGCACGGTAGAGGGTCAGCCCCAGTATTTT. It specifies CSARTGGTVEGQPQYF.

A note on this clonotype: One end of the junction fails to match germline, which may point to a read error. J is TRBJ1-6 and V is TRBV11-1; D is possibly TRBD1 (5 bases). The CDR3 spans 13 residues. The V gene's germline CDR1 is SGHAT and CDR2 FQDESV (reference sequence). The CDR3: CTSSPDMLSPLHF. The CDR3 DNA sequence: TGTACCAGCAGCCCGGACATGTTGTCACCCCTCCACTTT. Combining the CDR3 with reference TRBV11-1 and TRBJ1-6 gives the whole variable domain EAEVAQSPRYKITEKSQAVAFWCDPISGHATLYWYRQILGQGPELLVQFQDESVVDDSQLPKDRFSAERLKGVDSTLKIQPAELGDSAMYLCTSSPDMLSPLHFGNGTRLTVT.

The rearrangement uses TRBV7-9 and TRBJ1-1; D is unclear. The CDR3 consists of 13 residues. Germline V gene sequence: CDR1 SEHNR, CDR2 FQNEAQ (reference sequence). V lost 5 bases and J 7 bases, leaving 14 bases between the germline ends. DNA of the CDR3: TGTGCCAGCAGCCCCTCAAGGGTGGGTGAAGCTTTCTTT. This translates into CASSPSRVGEAFF.

Points on this clonotype: A much more abundant neighbour one base away suggests this may be a read error. The CDR3 DNA follows: TGTGCCAGCGGACACTACTATGTCGGGGAGCTGTTTTTT. This sequence encodes CASGHYYVGELFF. The chain combines TRBV5-4 with TRBJ2-2; D is perhaps TRBD1 (5 bases). The CDR3 has 13 amino acids. Trimming removed 7 bases from V and 7 bases from J, with 14 bases in between. Germline CDR1 and CDR2: SGHNT and YYREEE (reference sequence).

With regard to this clonotype: This clone may be a read error of a much larger clone one base away. V usage is TRBV20-1 and J usage is TRBJ1-1; D is undetermined. CDR1 and CDR2 from the germline V gene are DFQATT and SNEGSKA (reference sequence). CDR3 length: 10 amino acids. The CDR3 sequence is CSAVNTESFF. The CDR3 nucleotides read TGCAGTGCAGTAAACACTGAATCTTTCTTT.

On this clonotype itself: The CDR3 does not end in the conserved phenylalanine or tryptophan, so this is likely a read error. Because the CDR3's place on the DNA is in doubt, the DNA is left out and the CDR3 is given as listed by TCRdb. The rearrangement joins TRBV5-5 to TRBJ2-1. The CDR3 spans 15 amino acids, including both terminal residues. CDR1 is SGHKS and CDR2 is YYEKEE in the germline V gene (reference sequence). The CDR3 protein is CASSVGGVGHNEQLL.

About this clonotype: A much more abundant neighbour one base away suggests this may be a read error. This chain joins TRBV12-3 or TRBV12-4 and TRBJ1-1; 8 bases match TRBD1. This CDR3 has 15 residues. CDR3 amino acids: CASRADREVNAEAFF. The CDR3, as DNA: TGTGCCAGCAGAGCGGACAGGGAAGTGAACGCTGAAGCTTTCTTT.